This T cell receptor (beta chain) is drawn from a study of cytomegalovirus exposure and HLA in healthy donors. General study points: A prior analysis recorded that most TCR beta V segments were productive about 87% or about 30% of the time. The study flagged 150 to 200 TCR beta chains as cytomegalovirus-associated.

Remarks on this clone: Its specificity is unknown.

Nominally healthy donors provided the samples, though records likely missed some immune exposures. Both 60 Vbeta primers and 13 Jbeta primers went into the PCR. Assay used: immunoSEQ multiplex PCR; TCRdb lists only in-frame clones, some missing. The data show roughly 200,000 clones, 70% to 85% seen once. Material: PBMCs. This sequence was found in a woman in her 30s in good health and CMV-seropositive.

This CDR3 is CASGSGTGGNQPQHF. In nucleotides, the CDR3 is TGTGCCAGCGGCTCCGGGACAGGGGGGAATCAGCCCCAGCATTTT. The chain combines TRBV27 with TRBJ1-5, with 11 bases lining up with TRBD1. Germline V gene lookup returns CDR1 MNHEY and CDR2 SMNVEV (reference sequence). V was pared by 8 bases and J by 4 bases, with 7 bases of the junction left unmatched. This CDR3 has 15 residues.